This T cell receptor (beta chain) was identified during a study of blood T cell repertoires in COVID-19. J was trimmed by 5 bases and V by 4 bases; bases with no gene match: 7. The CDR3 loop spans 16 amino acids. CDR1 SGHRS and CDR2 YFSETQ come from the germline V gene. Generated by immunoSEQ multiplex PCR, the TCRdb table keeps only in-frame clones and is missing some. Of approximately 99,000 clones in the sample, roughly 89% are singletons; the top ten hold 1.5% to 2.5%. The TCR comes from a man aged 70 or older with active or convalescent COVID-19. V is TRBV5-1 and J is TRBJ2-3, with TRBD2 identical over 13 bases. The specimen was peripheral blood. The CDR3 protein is CASSTNRLAGGDTQYF. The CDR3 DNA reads TGCGCCAGCAGCACCAACAGACTAGCGGGGGGAGATACGCAGTATTTT. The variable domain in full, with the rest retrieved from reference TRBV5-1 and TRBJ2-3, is KAGVTQTPRYLIKTRGQQVTLSCSPISGHRSVSWYQQTPGQGLQFLFEYFSETQRNKGNFPGRFSGRQFSNSRSEMNVSTLELGDSALYLCASSTNRLAGGDTQYFGPGTRLTVL.